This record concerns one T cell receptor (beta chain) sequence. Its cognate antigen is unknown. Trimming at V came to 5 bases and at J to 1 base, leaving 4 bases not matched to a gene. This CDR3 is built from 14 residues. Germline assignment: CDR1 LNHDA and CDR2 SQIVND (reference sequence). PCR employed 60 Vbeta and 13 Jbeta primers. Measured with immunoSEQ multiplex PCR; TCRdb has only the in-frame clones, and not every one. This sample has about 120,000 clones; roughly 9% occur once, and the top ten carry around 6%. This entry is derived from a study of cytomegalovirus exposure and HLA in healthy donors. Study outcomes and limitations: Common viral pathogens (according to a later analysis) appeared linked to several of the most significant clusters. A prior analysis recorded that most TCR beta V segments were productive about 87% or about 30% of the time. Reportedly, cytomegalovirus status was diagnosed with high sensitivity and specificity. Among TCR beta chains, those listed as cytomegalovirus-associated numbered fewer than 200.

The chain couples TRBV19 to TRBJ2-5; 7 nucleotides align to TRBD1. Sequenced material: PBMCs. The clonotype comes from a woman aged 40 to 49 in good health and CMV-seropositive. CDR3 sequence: CASSPRQGQETQYF. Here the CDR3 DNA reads TGTGCCAGTAGTCCCCGACAGGGCCAAGAGACCCAGTACTTC.